This TCR beta chain was sequenced for a study of cytomegalovirus exposure and HLA in healthy donors. Notes on the study in general: Sequencing depth roughly uniform across donors was assumed in presence/absence analyses. HLA allele associations emerged for 17,000 or so TCR beta sequences in a later analysis, at 0.05 false discovery rate.

This CDR3 is 13 amino acids long. Germline V gene lookup returns CDR1 ENHRY and CDR2 SYGVKD. V lost 2 bases and J lost 6, with 11 bases in between. Details on this clone: The antigen is undetermined.

PCR involved 60 Vbeta and 13 Jbeta primers. Using immunoSEQ multiplex PCR, the repertoire was profiled, and TCRdb retains in-frame clones only, with some absent. This table holds 130,000 to 150,000 clones, under 85% found once. The sequenced sample was PBMCs. The chain carries TRBV10-3 and TRBJ2-7, with D uncertain. This TCR was sampled from a woman aged 40 to 49 in good health and CMV-seropositive. The CDR3 region has the DNA TGTGCCATCAGTGAGCCTCCCCCCGTCGAGCAGTACTTC. Translated, it gives CAISEPPPVEQYF.